The present T cell receptor beta chain was sequenced within a study of PD-1 blockade in classical Hodgkin lymphoma. Some clones are missing from TCRdb's copy, which holds only in-frame ones; the method was immunoSEQ multiplex PCR. The sample has 57,000 or so clones; approximately 90% are singletons. Relapse after autologous stem cell transplantation occurred in every patient, and brentuximab vedotin exposure varied. V lost 4 bases and J lost 8, with 28 bases in between. CDR1 is KGHSY and CDR2 is FQNENV in the germline V gene. The CDR3 sequence is 18 residues long. This rearrangement joins TRBV16 to TRBJ2-3; no clear D. This TCR was recovered from a human donor with classical Hodgkin lymphoma. The sequencing here drew on peripheral blood mononuclear cells (PBMCs), taken at baseline. CDR3 amino acids: CASSPTPGSPNRSGTQYF. The CDR3 DNA reads as TGTGCCAGCAGCCCAACTCCCGGGTCACCAAATCGTTCGGGTACGCAGTATTTT.